This TCR beta chain was obtained from a study of T-cell reconstitution after alpha-beta-depleted transplantation in children. Study findings and constraints: After transplant, at about two months, alpha-beta T cells were reportedly derived from several hundred expanded graft clones. In some patients, recipient T cells and intrathymic progenitors surviving conditioning explained high day-60 diversity. Hyperexpanded clones declined; after one year, newly produced T cells mostly supplied diversity.

V dropped 0 bases and J dropped 2 bases, with 5 bases sitting between them. This CDR3 has 13 amino acids. Germline CDR1 is SGHRS and CDR2 is YFSETQ. This clonotype was found many times. The antigen is unknown. Unique molecular identifiers tagged the TCRbeta library. TCRdb re-analysed the PCR reads in MiXCR, keeping a single row per CDR3 protein. The sample lists hundreds of thousands of distinct CDR3 sequences, approximately 8% occurring once. The receptor was derived from a male patient between 2 and 10 years old who had a stem cell transplant for acute myeloid leukemia, so the T cells may come from the graft donor. The V call is TRBV5-1, the J call TRBJ2-5; D gene ambiguous. The input for sequencing was PBMCs, mostly from graft donor cells, taken 360 days after TCRalphabeta/CD19-depleted stem cell transplant. The CDR3 reads CASSLGWQETQYF. CDR3 DNA sequence: TGCGCCAGCAGCTTGGGATGGCAAGAGACCCAGTACTTC.